This T cell receptor (beta chain) is from a study of blood T cell repertoires in COVID-19. Study overall: PBMCs, B-cell-depleted T cells, or T cells were the source of the cDNA or gDNA that made up the material.

As handled by the study authors: Reference gene primer amplification gave nucleated cell count estimates. Produced via immunoSEQ multiplex PCR; TCRdb's table is partial and in-frame only. Clone size and the V and J calls come from that table; the DNA yielded D and trimming. The repertoire consists of 250,000 to 350,000 clones, with 88% occurring once and the leading ten covering roughly 2%. In its sample, this clone was seen once. CDR1 and CDR2 (germline): MGHRA, YSYEKL. The CDR3 is 16 residues long. With 5 bases clipped from V and 7 bases from J, the junction kept 12 bases outside the gene matches. The rearrangement links TRBV4-1 to TRBJ2-2; 8 bases match TRBD1. Sequencing input: PBMCs or T cells enriched from blood (not recorded which). The clonotype was recovered from a woman aged 60-75 years in a cohort exposed to, infected with or recovered from COVID-19 (not recorded which). CDR3 amino acids: CASSYGGRGPDGELFF. CDR3 nucleotide sequence: TGCGCCAGCAGCTACGGGGGCAGGGGGCCGGACGGGGAGCTGTTTTTT.